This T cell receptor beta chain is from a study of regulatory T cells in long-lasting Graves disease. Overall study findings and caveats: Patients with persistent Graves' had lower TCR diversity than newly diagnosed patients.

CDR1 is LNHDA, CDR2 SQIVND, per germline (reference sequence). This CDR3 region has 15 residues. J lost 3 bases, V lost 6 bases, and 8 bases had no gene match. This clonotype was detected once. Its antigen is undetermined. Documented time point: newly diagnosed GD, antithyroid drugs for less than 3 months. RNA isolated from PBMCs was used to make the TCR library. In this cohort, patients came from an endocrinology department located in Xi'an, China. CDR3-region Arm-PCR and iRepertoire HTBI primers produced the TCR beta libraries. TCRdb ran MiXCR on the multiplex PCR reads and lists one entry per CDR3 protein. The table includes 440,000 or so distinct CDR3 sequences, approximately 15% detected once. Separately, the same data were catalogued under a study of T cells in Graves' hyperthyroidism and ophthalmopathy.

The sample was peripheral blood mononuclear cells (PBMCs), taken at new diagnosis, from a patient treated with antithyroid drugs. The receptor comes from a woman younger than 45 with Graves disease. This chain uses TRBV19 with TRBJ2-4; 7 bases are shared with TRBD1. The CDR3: CASSTGDIVKNIQYF. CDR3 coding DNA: TGTGCCAGTAGCACAGGGGATATTGTCAAAAACATTCAGTACTTC.